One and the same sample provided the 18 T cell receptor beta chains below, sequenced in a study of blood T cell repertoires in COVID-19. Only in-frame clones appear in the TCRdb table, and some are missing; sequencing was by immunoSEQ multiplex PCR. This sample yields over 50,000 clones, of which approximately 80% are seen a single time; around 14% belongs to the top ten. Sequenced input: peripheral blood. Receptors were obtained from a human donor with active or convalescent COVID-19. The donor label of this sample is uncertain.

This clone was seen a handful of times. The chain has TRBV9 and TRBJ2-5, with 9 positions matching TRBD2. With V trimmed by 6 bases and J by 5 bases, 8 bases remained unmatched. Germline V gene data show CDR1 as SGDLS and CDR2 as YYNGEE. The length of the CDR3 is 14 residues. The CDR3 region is CASNEAGGQETQYF. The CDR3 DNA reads TGTGCCAGCAACGAAGCGGGAGGCCAGGAGACCCAGTACTTC.

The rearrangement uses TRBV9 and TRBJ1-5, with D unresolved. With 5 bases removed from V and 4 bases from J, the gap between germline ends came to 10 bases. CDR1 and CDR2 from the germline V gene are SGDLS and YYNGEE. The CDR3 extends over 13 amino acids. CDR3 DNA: TGTGCCAGCAGTCGTAGTTCGAATCAGCCCCAGCATTTT. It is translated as CASSRSSNQPQHF.

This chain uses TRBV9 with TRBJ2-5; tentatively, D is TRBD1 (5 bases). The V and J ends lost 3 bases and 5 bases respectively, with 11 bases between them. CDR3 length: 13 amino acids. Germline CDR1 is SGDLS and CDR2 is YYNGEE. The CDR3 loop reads CASSGTNRETQYF. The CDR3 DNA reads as TGTGCCAGCAGCGGGACAAACCGGGAGACCCAGTACTTC.

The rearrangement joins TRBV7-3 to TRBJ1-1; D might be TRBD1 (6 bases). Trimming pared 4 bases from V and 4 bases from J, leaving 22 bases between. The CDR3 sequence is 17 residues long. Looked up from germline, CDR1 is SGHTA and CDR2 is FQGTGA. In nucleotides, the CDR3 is TGTGCCAGCAGCTCACAGCGGCCCACGGACAGAATCACTGAAGCTTTCTTT. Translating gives CASSSQRPTDRITEAFF.

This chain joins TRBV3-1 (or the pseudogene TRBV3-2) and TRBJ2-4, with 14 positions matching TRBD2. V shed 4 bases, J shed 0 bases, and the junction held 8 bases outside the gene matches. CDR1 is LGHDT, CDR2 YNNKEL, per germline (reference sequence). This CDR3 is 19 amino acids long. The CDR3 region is CASSPVGLAGGLAKNIQYF. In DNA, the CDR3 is TGTGCCAGCAGCCCAGTCGGACTAGCGGGAGGACTAGCCAAAAACATTCAGTACTTC.

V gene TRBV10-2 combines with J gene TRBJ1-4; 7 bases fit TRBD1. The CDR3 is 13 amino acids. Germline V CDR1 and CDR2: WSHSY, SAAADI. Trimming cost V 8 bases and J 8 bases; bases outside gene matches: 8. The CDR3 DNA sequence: TGCGCCAGCGTGAGGGGGCCGGGGGAAAAACTGTTTTTT. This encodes CASVRGPGEKLFF.

CDR3: CASSHISTGKQYF. DNA for the CDR3: TGTGCCAGCAGCCACATTAGTACAGGGAAGCAGTACTTC. The genes are TRBV7-8 and TRBJ2-7; a possible D gene is TRBD1 (6 bases). Germline CDR1 is SGHVS and CDR2 is FQNEAQ. The CDR3 spans 13 residues. V was pared by 5 bases and J by 8 bases, with 16 bases between. Combining the CDR3 with reference TRBV7-8 and TRBJ2-7 gives the whole variable domain GAGVSQSPRYKVAKRGQDVALRCDPISGHVSLFWYQQALGQGPEFLTYFQNEAQLDKSGLPSDRFFAERPEGSVSTLKIQRTQQEDSAVYLCASSHISTGKQYFGPGTRLTVT.

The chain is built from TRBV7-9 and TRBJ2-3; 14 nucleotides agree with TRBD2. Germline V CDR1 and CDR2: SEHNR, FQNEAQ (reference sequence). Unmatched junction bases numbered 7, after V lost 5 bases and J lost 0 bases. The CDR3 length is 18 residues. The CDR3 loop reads CASSPGTSGSPSTDTQYF. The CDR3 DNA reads TGTGCCAGCAGCCCCGGGACTAGCGGGAGCCCTAGCACAGATACGCAGTATTTT.

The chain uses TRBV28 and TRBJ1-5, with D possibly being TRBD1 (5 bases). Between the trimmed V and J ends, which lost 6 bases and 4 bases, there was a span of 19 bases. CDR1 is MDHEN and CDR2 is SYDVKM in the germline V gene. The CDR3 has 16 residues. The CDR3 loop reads CASRSLSGTRNQPQHF. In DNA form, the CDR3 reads TGTGCCAGCAGATCCCTCTCAGGGACTAGAAATCAGCCCCAGCATTTT.

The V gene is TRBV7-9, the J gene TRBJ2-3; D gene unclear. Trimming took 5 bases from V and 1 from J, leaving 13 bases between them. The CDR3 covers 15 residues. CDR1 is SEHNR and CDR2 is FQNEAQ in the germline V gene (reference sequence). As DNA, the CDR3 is TGTGCCAGCAGCACTCCCTCCGTGCGCACAGATACGCAGTATTTT. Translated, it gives CASSTPSVRTDTQYF.

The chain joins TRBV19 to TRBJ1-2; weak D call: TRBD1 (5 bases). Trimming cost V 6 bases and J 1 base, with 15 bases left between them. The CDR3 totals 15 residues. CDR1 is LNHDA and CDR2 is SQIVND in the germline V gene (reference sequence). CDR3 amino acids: CASSLRGDLNYGYTF. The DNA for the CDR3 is TGTGCCAGTAGCCTGCGGGGGGATCTTAACTATGGCTACACCTTC.

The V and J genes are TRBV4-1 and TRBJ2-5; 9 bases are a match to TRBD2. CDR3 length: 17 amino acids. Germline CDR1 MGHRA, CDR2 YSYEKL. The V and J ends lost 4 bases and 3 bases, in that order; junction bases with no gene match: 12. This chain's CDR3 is CASSLGLARVGEETQYF. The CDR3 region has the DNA TGCGCCAGCAGCCTAGGACTAGCGCGAGTGGGGGAAGAGACCCAGTACTTC.

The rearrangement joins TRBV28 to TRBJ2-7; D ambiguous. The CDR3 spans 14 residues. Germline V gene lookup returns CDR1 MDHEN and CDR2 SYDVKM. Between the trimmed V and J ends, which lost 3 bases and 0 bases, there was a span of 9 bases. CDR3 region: CASSFIQNSYEQYF. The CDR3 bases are TGTGCCAGCAGTTTCATACAGAACTCCTACGAGCAGTACTTC.

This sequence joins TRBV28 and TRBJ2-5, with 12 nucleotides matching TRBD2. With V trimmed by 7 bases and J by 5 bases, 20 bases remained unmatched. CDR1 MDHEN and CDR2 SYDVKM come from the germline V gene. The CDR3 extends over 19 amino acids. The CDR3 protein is CASTRGASGRAGAVETQYF. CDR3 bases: TGTGCCAGCACTCGCGGTGCTAGCGGGAGGGCCGGAGCGGTCGAGACCCAGTACTTC.

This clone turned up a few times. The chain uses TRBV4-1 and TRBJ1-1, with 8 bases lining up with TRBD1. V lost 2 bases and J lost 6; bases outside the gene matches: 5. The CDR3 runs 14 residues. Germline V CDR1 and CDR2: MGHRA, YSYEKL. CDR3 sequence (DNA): TGCGCCAGCAGCCAACAAGACAGGGGCGCTGAAGCTTTCTTT. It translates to CASSQQDRGAEAFF.

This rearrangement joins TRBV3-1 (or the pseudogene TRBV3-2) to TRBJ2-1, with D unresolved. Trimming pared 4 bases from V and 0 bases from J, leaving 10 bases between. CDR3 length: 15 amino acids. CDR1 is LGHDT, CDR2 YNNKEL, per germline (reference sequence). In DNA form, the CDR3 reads TGTGCCAGCAGCCCGACCCGGAGCTCCTACAATGAGCAGTTCTTC. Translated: CASSPTRSSYNEQFF.

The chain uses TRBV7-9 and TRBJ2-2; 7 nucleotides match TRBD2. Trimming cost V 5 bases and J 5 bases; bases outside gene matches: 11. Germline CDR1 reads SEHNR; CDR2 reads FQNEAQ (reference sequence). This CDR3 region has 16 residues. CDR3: CASSPPGGGSTGELFF. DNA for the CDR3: TGTGCCAGCAGCCCCCCGGGGGGAGGAAGTACCGGGGAGCTGTTTTTT.

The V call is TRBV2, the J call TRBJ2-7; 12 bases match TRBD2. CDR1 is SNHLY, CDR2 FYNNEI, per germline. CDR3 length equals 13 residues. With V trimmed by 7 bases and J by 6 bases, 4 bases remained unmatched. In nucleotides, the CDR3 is TGTGCCAGCATAACACTAGCGGGAGGCGAGCAGTACTTC. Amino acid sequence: CASITLAGGEQYF.